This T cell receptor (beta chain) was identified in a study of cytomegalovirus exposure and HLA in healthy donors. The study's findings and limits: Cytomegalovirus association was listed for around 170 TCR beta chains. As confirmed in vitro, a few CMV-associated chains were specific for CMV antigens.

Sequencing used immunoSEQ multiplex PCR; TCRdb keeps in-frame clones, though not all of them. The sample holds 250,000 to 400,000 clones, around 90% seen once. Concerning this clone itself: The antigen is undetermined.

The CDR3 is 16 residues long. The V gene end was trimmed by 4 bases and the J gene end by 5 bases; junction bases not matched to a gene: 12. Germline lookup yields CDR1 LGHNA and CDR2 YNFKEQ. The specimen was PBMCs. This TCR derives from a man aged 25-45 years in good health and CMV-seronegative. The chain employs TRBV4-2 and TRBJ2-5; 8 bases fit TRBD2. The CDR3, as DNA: TGTGCCAGCAGCCGGGTGAGCGGGGGCGGCGGGGAGACCCAGTACTTC. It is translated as CASSRVSGGGGETQYF.